These 6 T cell receptor beta chains originate from one sample sequenced in a study of chemoradiotherapy in HPV16-positive cancers. Measured with immunoSEQ multiplex PCR; TCRdb has only the in-frame clones, and not every one. The table has thousands of clones, about 90% seen once. The material was tumor tissue, obtained from a patient who underwent chemoradiotherapy. Every receptor here comes from a human donor with HPV-associated anogenital cancer.

The chain employs TRBV6-5 and TRBJ2-1, with 12 bases aligning to TRBD2. V gave up 5 bases and J gave up 4 bases; unmatched junction bases: 3. Germline CDR1 MNHEY, CDR2 SVGAGI. The CDR3 has 15 amino acids. The CDR3 DNA reads as TGTGCCAGCAGTGCTAGCGGGGGGGGTTACAATGAGCAGTTCTTC. Protein: CASSASGGGYNEQFF.

J is TRBJ2-1 and V is TRBV28; D may be TRBD2 (6 bases). V lost 7 bases and J 1 base, leaving 20 bases between the germline ends. The CDR3 totals 17 residues. Germline V gives CDR1 MDHEN, CDR2 SYDVKM. For the CDR3, the DNA is TGTGCCAGCAAACCCCCCGGGGGTCGGGGTTCCTACAATGAGCAGTTCTTC. Translated: CASKPPGGRGSYNEQFF.

The chain employs TRBV14 and TRBJ2-1; perhaps TRBD1 as D (5 bases). V was pared by 4 bases and J by 4 bases, with 14 bases between. CDR1 and CDR2 from the germline V gene are SGHDN and FVKESK. This CDR3 is built from 15 residues. CDR3 nucleotide sequence: TGTGCCAGCAGCCTAGGGGCACAGGTATACAATGAGCAGTTCTTC. This sequence encodes CASSLGAQVYNEQFF.

CDR3 sequence (DNA): TGCGCCAGCAGCCAAGGGTCCGGATATAATTCACCCCTCCACTTT. It specifies CASSQGSGYNSPLHF. This chain joins TRBV4-3 and TRBJ1-6; D gene ambiguous. V lost 1 base to trimming and J lost 4 bases, with 8 bases between them. The CDR3 loop spans 15 amino acids. CDR1 LGHNA and CDR2 YSLEER come from the germline V gene.

V usage is TRBV19 and J usage is TRBJ1-2; D is unresolved. CDR3 length: 13 residues. Trimming stripped 3 bases from V and 8 bases from J, with 13 bases between. Per the germline V gene, CDR1 is LNHDA and CDR2 is SQIVND (reference sequence). CDR3 in amino acids: CASSMRQVEGYTF. The CDR3, as DNA: TGTGCCAGTAGTATGCGGCAGGTTGAGGGCTACACCTTC.

The CDR3 sequence: CASSYSNSPLHF. Here the CDR3 DNA reads TGTGCCAGCAGTTACAGCAATTCACCCCTCCACTTT. The chain has TRBV2 and TRBJ1-6; D uncertain. V lost 5 bases, J lost 7 bases, and 6 bases lay in between. Germline-derived CDR1 and CDR2 are SNHLY and FYNNEI. The length of the CDR3 is 12 residues.